This record covers a single TCR beta chain. This sample was taken from a study of blood T cell repertoires in COVID-19. Sequenced by immunoSEQ multiplex PCR; TCRdb stores in-frame clones only, minus some. The repertoire holds under 85,000 clones, with 65% to 85% as singletons. Material for sequencing was peripheral blood. This receptor was taken from a man in his 60s with active or convalescent COVID-19.

The CDR3 loop is CASSFYPGQGLGSPLHF. In DNA, the CDR3 is TGTGCCAGCAGCTTTTACCCCGGACAGGGTTTAGGTTCACCCCTCCACTTT. The gene calls are TRBV7-9 and TRBJ1-6; 8 bases are shared with TRBD1. V trimming: 3 bases; J trimming: 9 bases; junction bases outside the gene matches: 13. This CDR3 has 17 amino acids. Germline V gene data show CDR1 as SEHNR and CDR2 as FQNEAQ (reference sequence).